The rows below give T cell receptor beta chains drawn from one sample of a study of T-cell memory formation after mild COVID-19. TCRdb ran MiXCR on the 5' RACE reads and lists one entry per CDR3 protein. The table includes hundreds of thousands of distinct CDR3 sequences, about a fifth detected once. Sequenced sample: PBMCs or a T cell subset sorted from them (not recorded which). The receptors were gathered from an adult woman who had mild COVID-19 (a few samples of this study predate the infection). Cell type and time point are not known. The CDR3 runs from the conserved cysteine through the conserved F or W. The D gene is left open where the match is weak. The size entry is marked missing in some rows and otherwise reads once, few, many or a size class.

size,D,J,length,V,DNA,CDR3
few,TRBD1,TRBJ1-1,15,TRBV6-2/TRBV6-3,TGTGCCACTACGCAGGGGGCGGAATTTGACACTGAAGCTTTCTTT,CATTQGAEFDTEAFF
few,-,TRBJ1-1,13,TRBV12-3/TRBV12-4,TGTGCCAGCAGATCCGGACAGAACACTGAAGCTTTCTTT,CASRSGQNTEAFF
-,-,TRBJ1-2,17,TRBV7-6,TGTGCCAGCAGCCAAGGCCCCCAGGGGTTTCGGTCGGACGGCTACACCTTC,CASSQGPQGFRSDGYTF
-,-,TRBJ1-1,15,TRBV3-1,TGTGCCAGCAGCCTCCCCATCGTCATGAACACTGAAGCTTTCTTT,CASSLPIVMNTEAFF
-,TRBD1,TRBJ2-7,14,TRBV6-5,TGTGCCAGCAGGGGTGGGACAGGGGGCTACGAGCAGTACTTC,CASRGGTGGYEQYF
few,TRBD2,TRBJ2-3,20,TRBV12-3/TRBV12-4,TGTGCCAGCGAGTCCGACCCGGGACTAGCGGGAGGGGAGGGCACAGATACGCAGTATTTT,CASESDPGLAGGEGTDTQYF
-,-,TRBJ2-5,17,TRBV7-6,TGTGCCAGCAGCCCCGGGGAGGGAGGGGGCTTATCGGAGACCCAGTACTTC,CASSPGEGGGLSETQYF
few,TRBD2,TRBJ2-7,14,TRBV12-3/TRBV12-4,TGTGCCAGCAGTGCTAGCGGGAGAGGTGACGAGCAGTACTTC,CASSASGRGDEQYF
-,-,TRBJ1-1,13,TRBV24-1,TGTGCCACCAGTGGGGGGGATAACACTGAAGCTTTCTTT,CATSGGDNTEAFF
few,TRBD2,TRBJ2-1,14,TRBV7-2,TGTGCCAGCAGCTTAAGCGGGGATCTCAATGAGCAGTTCTTC,CASSLSGDLNEQFF
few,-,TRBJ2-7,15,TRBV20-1,TGCAGTGCTAGGGATGATTGGGGGACGACCTACGAGCAGTACTTC,CSARDDWGTTYEQYF
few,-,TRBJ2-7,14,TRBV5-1,TGCGCCAGCAGCTTGAATGTAGCTTCCTACGAGCAGTACTTC,CASSLNVASYEQYF
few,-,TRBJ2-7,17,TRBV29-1,TGCAGCGTTGAAGATCCTGGCGGGGCAGGGAACTCCTACGAGCAGTACTTC,CSVEDPGGAGNSYEQYF
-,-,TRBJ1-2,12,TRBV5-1,TGCGCCAGCAGCTTGGATGCGCGAGGCTACACCTTC,CASSLDARGYTF
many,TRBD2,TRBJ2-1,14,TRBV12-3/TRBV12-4,TGTGCCAGCAGACTAGCGGGGATTATCAATGAGCAGTTCTTC,CASRLAGIINEQFF
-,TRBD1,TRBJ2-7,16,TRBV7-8,TGTGCCAGCAGAGAACTGACAGGGGGCGCGCCAGGCGAGCAGTACTTC,CASRELTGGAPGEQYF
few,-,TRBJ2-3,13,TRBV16,TGTGCCAGCAGCCAATCACGCTCAGATACGCAGTATTTT,CASSQSRSDTQYF
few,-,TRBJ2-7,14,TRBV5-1,TGCGCCAGCAGCTTCACCACGGGGAATTACGAGCAGTACTTC,CASSFTTGNYEQYF
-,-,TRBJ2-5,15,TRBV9,TGTGCCAGCAGCGTAGAAGGCAGGCTGGGGGAGACCCAGTACTTC,CASSVEGRLGETQYF
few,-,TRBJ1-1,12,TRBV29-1,TGCAGCGTTACACCCCCGGGAGCTGAAGCTTTCTTT,CSVTPPGAEAFF
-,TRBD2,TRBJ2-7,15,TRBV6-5,TGTGCCAGCAGTTACTCCACTAGCGGGGTCTACGAGCAGTACTTC,CASSYSTSGVYEQYF
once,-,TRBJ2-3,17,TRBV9,TGTGCCAGCAGCGTAGGGGGGGCCTCTAGCGTAACAGATACGCAGTATTTT,CASSVGGASSVTDTQYF